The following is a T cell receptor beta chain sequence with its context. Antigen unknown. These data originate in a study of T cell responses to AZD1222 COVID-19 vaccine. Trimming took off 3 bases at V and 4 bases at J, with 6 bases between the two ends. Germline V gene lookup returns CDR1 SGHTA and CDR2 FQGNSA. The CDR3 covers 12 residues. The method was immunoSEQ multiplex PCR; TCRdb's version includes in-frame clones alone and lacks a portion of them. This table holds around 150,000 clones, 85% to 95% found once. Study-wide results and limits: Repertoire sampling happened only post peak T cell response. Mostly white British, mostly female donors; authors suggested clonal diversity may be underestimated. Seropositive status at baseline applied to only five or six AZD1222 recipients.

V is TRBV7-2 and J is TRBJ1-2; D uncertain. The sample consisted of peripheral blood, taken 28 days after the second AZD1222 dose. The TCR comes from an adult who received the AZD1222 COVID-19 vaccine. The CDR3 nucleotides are TGTGCCAGCAGCTTCGGTATCTATGGCTACACCTTC. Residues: CASSFGIYGYTF.